A single T cell receptor (beta chain) is shown here with its context. Its matching antigen is unknown. The record originates from a study of PD-1 blockade in classical Hodgkin lymphoma. Points from the study as a whole: As was reported, newly diagnosed patients showed lower baseline TCR diversity than healthy donors did. Repertoire differences have undefined causes, possibly disease activity or prior therapy.

V was cut by 3 bases and J by 0 bases, with 9 bases left in between. Per germline, CDR1 KGHSH and CDR2 LQKENI. The CDR3 consists of 15 residues. The time point was: newly diagnosed, previously untreated cHL patient sample. Negative magnetic selection isolated CD4+ T cells from thawed PBMCs. As a comparison, the study used PBMCs from newly diagnosed, untreated classical Hodgkin lymphoma. Data came from immunoSEQ multiplex PCR; TCRdb stores just in-frame clones and leaves some out. Of around 31,000 clones in the sample, 70% to 90% are singletons; the top ten hold about 0.38%. The clonotype comes from a human donor with classical Hodgkin lymphoma. The chain has TRBV18 and TRBJ1-5; D call uncertain. The sequenced material came from CD4+ T cells from blood. The CDR3 sequence: CASSPTRDSNQPQHF. In DNA, the CDR3 is TGTGCCAGCTCACCCACTAGGGATAGCAATCAGCCCCAGCATTTT.